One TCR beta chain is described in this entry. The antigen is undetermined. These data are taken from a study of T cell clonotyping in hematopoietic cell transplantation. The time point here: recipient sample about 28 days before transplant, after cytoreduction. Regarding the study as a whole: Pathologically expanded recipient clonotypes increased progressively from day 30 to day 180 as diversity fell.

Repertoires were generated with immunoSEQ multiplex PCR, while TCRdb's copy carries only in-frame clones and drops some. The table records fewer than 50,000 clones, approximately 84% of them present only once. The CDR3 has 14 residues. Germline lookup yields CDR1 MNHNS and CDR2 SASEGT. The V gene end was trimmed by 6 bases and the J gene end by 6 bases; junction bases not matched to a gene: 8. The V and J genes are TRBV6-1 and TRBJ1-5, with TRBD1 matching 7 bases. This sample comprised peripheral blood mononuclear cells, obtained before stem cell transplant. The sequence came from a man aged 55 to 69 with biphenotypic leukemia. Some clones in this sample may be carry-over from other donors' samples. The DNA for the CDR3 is TGTGCCAGCAGCCCAGGGGGAAGCGGTCAGCCCCAGCATTTT. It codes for CASSPGGSGQPQHF.